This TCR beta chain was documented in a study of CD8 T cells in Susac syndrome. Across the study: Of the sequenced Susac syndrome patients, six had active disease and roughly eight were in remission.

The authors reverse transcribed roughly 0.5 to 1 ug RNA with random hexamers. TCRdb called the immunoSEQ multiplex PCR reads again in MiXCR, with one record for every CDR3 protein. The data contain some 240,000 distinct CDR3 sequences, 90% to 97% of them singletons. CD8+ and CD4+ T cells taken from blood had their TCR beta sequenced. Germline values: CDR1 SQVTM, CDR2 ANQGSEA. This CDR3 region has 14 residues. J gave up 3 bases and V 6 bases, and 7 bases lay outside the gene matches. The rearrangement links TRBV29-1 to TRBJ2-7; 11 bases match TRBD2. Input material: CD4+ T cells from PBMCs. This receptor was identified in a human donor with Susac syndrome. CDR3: CSVRYSGRVYEQYF. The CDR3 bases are TGCAGCGTCAGGTATAGCGGGAGGGTCTACGAGCAGTACTTC.